Sequencing of this T cell receptor beta chain was carried out in a study of blood T cells in healthy people across ages. Study-wide points: The diversity estimates, figures obtained from one million T cells, were considered underestimates. No conclusive comparison of naive versus antigen-experienced cells was possible with unsorted PBMCs.

With V trimmed by 2 bases and J by 3 bases, 0 bases remained unmatched. The germline gives CDR1 GTSNPN, CDR2 SVGIG (reference sequence). The CDR3 has 13 amino acids. Each donor's blood draw was roughly 10 milliliters of peripheral blood. This clonotype was picked up a small number of times. Its antigen remains unknown. Combining a sample-barcoded 5' primer with a J-beta primer mix, a second PCR ran for roughly 7 to 12 cycles. TCRdb re-derived calls from the 5' RACE reads in MiXCR, one entry per CDR3 protein. Of around 870,000 distinct CDR3 sequences in the sample, less than 35% were seen once. Sequenced sample: blood. This TCR was recovered from a woman older than 75 in good health. This chain links TRBV30 with TRBJ1-4; 7 nucleotides line up with TRBD1. For the CDR3, the DNA is TGTGCCTGGAGTACAGGGGCTAATGAAAAACTGTTTTTT. Translated: CAWSTGANEKLFF.